The 15 T cell receptor beta chains listed next were all sequenced from one sample in a study of shared clonotypes between healthy human individuals. It was CD45RO-negative cells, positively selected for CCR7, that made up naive CD8 cells, with terminally differentiated effector memory CD45RA+ cells excluded. Some clones are missing from TCRdb's copy, which holds only in-frame ones; the method was immunoSEQ multiplex PCR. The table includes millions of clones, approximately 95% detected once. Sequencing was carried out using naive CD8+ T cells sorted from blood. These receptor sequences come from a young man in good health.

The rearrangement joins TRBV6-5 to TRBJ1-6, with 9 bases lining up with TRBD1. V was clipped by 2 bases and J by 7 bases; unmatched bases: 3. CDR3 length: 15 amino acids. Germline assignment: CDR1 MNHEY and CDR2 SVGAGI. The CDR3 nucleotides read TGTGCCAGCAGTTACACCGGGACAGGGAATTCACCCCTCCACTTT. Translated, it gives CASSYTGTGNSPLHF.

This sequence joins TRBV5-1 and TRBJ2-7; either TRBD1 or TRBD2 may fit D (5 bases each). The length of the CDR3 is 14 residues. Per germline, CDR1 SGHRS and CDR2 YFSETQ. V was trimmed by 0 bases and J by 3 bases, leaving 10 bases between them. The CDR3 here is CASSLGGVNYEQYF. The CDR3 DNA is TGCGCCAGCAGCTTGGGAGGGGTCAACTACGAGCAGTACTTC.

The chain has TRBV30 and TRBJ2-5; D is uncertain. The CDR3 sequence is 13 residues long. Trimming shortened V by 0 bases and J by 1 base, and 6 bases separated the two germline ends. The germline V gene has CDR1 GTSNPN and CDR2 SVGIG (reference sequence). The DNA for the CDR3 is TGTGCCTGGAGTGTGGCAAGCCAAGAGACCCAGTACTTC. Amino acid sequence: CAWSVASQETQYF. Full variable domain (missing parts from reference TRBV30 and TRBJ2-5): SQTIHQWPATLVQPVGSPLSLECTVEGTSNPNLYWYRQAAGRGLQLLFYSVGIGQISSEVPQNLSASRPQDRQFILSSKKLLLSDSGFYLCAWSVASQETQYFGPGTRLLVL.

The CDR3 reads CASSFLAGPDTQYF. In DNA form, the CDR3 reads TGTGCCAGCAGCTTCTTAGCGGGACCAGATACGCAGTATTTT. The J gene is TRBJ2-3, the V gene TRBV11-2; 8 bases are shared with TRBD2. This CDR3 spans 14 amino acids. The V segment lost 3 bases and the J segment 4 bases; nucleotides outside the gene matches: 3. Looked up from germline, CDR1 is SGHAT and CDR2 is FQNNGV.

The chain uses TRBV4-1 and TRBJ2-3; 11 nucleotides align to TRBD2. V gave up 3 bases and J gave up 4 bases; unmatched junction bases: 9. The CDR3 loop spans 17 amino acids. CDR1 is MGHRA and CDR2 is YSYEKL in the germline V gene. The CDR3 spells CASSQPPGLAGADTQYF. DNA for the CDR3: TGCGCCAGCAGCCAGCCACCCGGACTAGCGGGCGCAGATACGCAGTATTTT.

The chain links TRBV2 to TRBJ2-3; 8 bases map to TRBD2. This CDR3 spans 15 amino acids. V shed 3 bases and J 5 bases; nucleotides not matched to a gene: 7. Germline CDR1 is SNHLY and CDR2 is FYNNEI. CDR3 in DNA: TGTGCCAGCAGTGAGGGGCTAGCGGGTCAAGATACGCAGTATTTT. Translated, it gives CASSEGLAGQDTQYF. Drawing the rest from reference TRBV2 and TRBJ2-3, the complete variable domain is EPEVTQTPSHQVTQMGQEVILRCVPISNHLYFYWYRQILGQKVEFLVSFYNNEISEKSEIFDDQFSVERPDGSNFTLKIRSTKLEDSAMYFCASSEGLAGQDTQYFGPGTRLTVL.

As concerns this clone: Other DNA sequences in this specimen translate into the identical CDR3. Here the CDR3 reads CASSPGTGDYEQYF. CDR3 sequence (DNA): TGCGCCAGCAGCCCAGGGACAGGGGACTACGAGCAGTACTTC. The chain recombines TRBV4-3 with TRBJ2-7, with 10 bases aligning to TRBD1. CDR3 size: 14 residues. J lost 3 bases, V lost 4 bases, and 3 bases had no gene match. Germline-derived CDR1 and CDR2 are LGHNA and YSLEER.

The rearrangement joins TRBV29-1 to TRBJ2-1, with 15 nucleotides matching TRBD2. CDR3 length: 17 residues. The ends lost 2 bases at V and 6 bases at J; junction bases unmatched: 8. Germline V gene data show CDR1 as SQVTM and CDR2 as ANQGSEA. CDR3 nucleotide sequence: TGCAGCGTTGAACCGGGACTAGCGGGAGGATTTTCCAATGAGCAGTTCTTC. Translated, it gives CSVEPGLAGGFSNEQFF.

This chain uses TRBV27 with TRBJ2-3; D is tentatively TRBD1 or TRBD2 (5 bases each). Germline CDR1 MNHEY, CDR2 SMNVEV (reference sequence). Between the trimmed V and J ends, which lost 0 bases and 5 bases, there was a span of 15 bases. This CDR3 comprises 16 residues. CDR3 in DNA: TGTGCCAGCAGTTTATCGATCGGGACGGGCGTAGATACGCAGTATTTT. Translating it yields CASSLSIGTGVDTQYF.

This sequence joins TRBV19 and TRBJ1-1; TRBD1 might be the D (6 bases). The CDR3 runs 11 residues. Trimming removed 3 bases from V and 10 bases from J, with 9 bases in between. Germline V gene data show CDR1 as LNHDA and CDR2 as SQIVND (reference sequence). The CDR3 region is CASSIETGAFF. The CDR3 DNA is TGTGCCAGTAGTATCGAGACAGGAGCTTTCTTT.

V usage is TRBV29-1 and J usage is TRBJ2-1; maybe TRBD2 (6 bases). This CDR3 has 15 amino acids. Germline V CDR1 and CDR2: SQVTM, ANQGSEA. V shed 4 bases and J shed 4 bases, with 17 bases lying between them. Written as DNA, the CDR3 is TGCAGCGTTGGGGGGGTACTTCACCGGTACAATGAGCAGTTCTTC. Amino acids: CSVGGVLHRYNEQFF.

The J gene is TRBJ2-2, the V gene TRBV4-1; 8 bases fit TRBD1. This CDR3 region has 16 residues. V gave up 2 bases and J gave up 0 bases; unmatched junction bases: 2. CDR1 MGHRA and CDR2 YSYEKL come from the germline V gene. Here the CDR3 reads CASSQPQGANTGELFF. Written as DNA, the CDR3 is TGCGCCAGCAGCCAACCACAGGGGGCGAACACCGGGGAGCTGTTTTTT.

On this clone itself: The sample holds other DNA sequences that translate to the same CDR3. J is TRBJ1-1 and V is TRBV7-6, with D unresolved. Between the trimmed V and J ends, which lost 1 base and 4 bases, there was a span of 7 bases. The CDR3 extends over 13 amino acids. Germline V gene lookup returns CDR1 SGHVS and CDR2 FNYEAQ. This CDR3 reads CASSLGPSTEAFF. As DNA, the CDR3 is TGTGCCAGCAGCTTAGGGCCTTCCACTGAAGCTTTCTTT. The variable domain in full, completed from reference TRBV7-6 and TRBJ1-1, reads GAGVSQSPRYKVTKRGQDVALRCDPISGHVSLYWYRQALGQGPEFLTYFNYEAQQDKSGLPNDRFSAERPEGSISTLTIQRTEQRDSAMYRCASSLGPSTEAFFGQGTRLTVV.

The chain recombines TRBV6-5 with TRBJ2-7; D unclear. The germline V and J ends were trimmed by 0 bases and 5 bases, with 11 bases remaining between them. This CDR3 region has 14 residues. In germline, CDR1 is MNHEY, CDR2 SVGAGI. CDR3 sequence (DNA): TGTGCCAGCAGTTACTCCGGGTCCGGCGACGAGCAGTACTTC. Translation gives CASSYSGSGDEQYF.

The chain recombines TRBV6-5 with TRBJ2-1; either TRBD1 or TRBD2 may fit D (5 bases each). Germline values: CDR1 MNHEY, CDR2 SVGAGI. The ends were cut back, 0 bases at V and 0 bases at J, with 9 bases in the middle. There are 16 residues in the CDR3. This CDR3 is CASSYSGDSSYNEQFF. In nucleotides, the CDR3 is TGTGCCAGCAGTTACTCGGGGGATAGCTCCTACAATGAGCAGTTCTTC.